The clone carrying this T cell receptor (beta chain) came up once. Antigen specificity is unknown. Chemo-refractory metastatic non-small-cell lung cancer patients were treated with focal radiation plus CTLA-4 blockade with ipilimumab. The repertoire was sequenced with immunoSEQ multiplex PCR; TCRdb's copy has only in-frame clones and lacks some. Of about 45,000 clones listed, more than 70% are singletons. This entry belongs to a study of radiotherapy plus CTLA-4 blockade in lung cancer. Overall study context: Patients showed objective responses in about 20% of cases, and disease control was achieved by over 25%. Broader study findings: Tumor-origin TCR clones grew in blood after radiotherapy plus ipilimumab.

Sequenced here: peripheral blood, sampled from a patient treated with radiotherapy plus ipilimumab. This TCR came from a human donor with non-small cell lung cancer who had stable disease on radiotherapy plus ipilimumab.

This CDR3 reads CASSRDRNEAFF. In DNA, the CDR3 is TGTGCCAGCAGCCGAGACAGAAATGAAGCTTTCTTT. The V gene is TRBV11-2, the J gene TRBJ1-1; D is possibly TRBD1 (5 bases). Germline CDR1 SGHAT, CDR2 FQNNGV. The CDR3 contains 12 residues. V dropped 5 bases and J dropped 7 bases, with 11 bases sitting between them.